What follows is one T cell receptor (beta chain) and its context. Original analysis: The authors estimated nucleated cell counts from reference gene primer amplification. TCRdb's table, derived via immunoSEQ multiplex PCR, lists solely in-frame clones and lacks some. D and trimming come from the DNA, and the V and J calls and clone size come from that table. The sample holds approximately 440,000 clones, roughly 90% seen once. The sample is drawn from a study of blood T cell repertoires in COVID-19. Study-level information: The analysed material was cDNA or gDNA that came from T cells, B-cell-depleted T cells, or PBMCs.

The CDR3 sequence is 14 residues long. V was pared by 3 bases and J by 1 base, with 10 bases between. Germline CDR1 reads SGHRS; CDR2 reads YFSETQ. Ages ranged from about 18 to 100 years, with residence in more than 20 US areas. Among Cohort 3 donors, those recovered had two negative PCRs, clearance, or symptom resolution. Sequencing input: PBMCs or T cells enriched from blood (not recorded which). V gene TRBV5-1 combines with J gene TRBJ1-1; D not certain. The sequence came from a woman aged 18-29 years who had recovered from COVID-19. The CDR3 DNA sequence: TGCGCCAGCAGCTCCCCGATGGCGAACACTGAAGCTTTCTTT. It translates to CASSSPMANTEAFF.